The subject of this entry is one T cell receptor beta chain. The CDR3 totals 18 residues. Profiled with immunoSEQ multiplex PCR; TCRdb holds only in-frame clones, not every one. This sample has 200,000 to 250,000 clones, with about 91% found just once. These data originate in a study of blood T cell repertoires in COVID-19. This TCR was sampled from a woman in her twenties or thirties with COVID-19, enrolled during active disease. The V gene is TRBV21-1, the J gene TRBJ2-5; the D segment call TRBD2 is taken from the table without a DNA check. TRBV21-1 is a pseudogene. Source material: peripheral blood. The CDR3 DNA reads as TGTGCCAGCAGCATTCCGGGACTAGCGGGAGTAGCTGGAGAGACCCAGTACTTC. It specifies CASSIPGLAGVAGETQYF.